What follows are 9 T cell receptor beta chains derived from one specimen sequenced in a study of post-analysis software for immune sequencing data. Points from the study as a whole: Comparison of patients with controls showed a handful of TRBV segments more frequent in patients, TRBV5-6, TRBV5-1 and TRBV20-1 among them.

Which antigens these TCRs recognize remains unknown. Incorporated into the TCR beta cDNA libraries were unique molecular identifiers, which served to reduce PCR and sequencing biases. TCRdb re-analysed the PCR reads in MiXCR, keeping a single row per CDR3 protein. Altogether roughly 700,000 distinct CDR3 sequences are present, about 27% being singletons, with the ten largest covering around 0.56%. The specimen was blood. The source is a girl aged 5-17 years with multiple sclerosis.

The chain carries TRBV5-1 and TRBJ1-4, with TRBD1 identical over 7 bases. V gave up 0 bases and J gave up 3 bases; unmatched junction bases: 5. Per germline, CDR1 SGHRS and CDR2 YFSETQ. CDR3 length: 16 residues. The CDR3 sequence: CASSLGTGRANEKLFF. CDR3 bases: TGCGCCAGCAGCTTGGGGACAGGAAGAGCTAATGAAAAACTGTTTTTT.

This clonotype showed up many times. The V gene is TRBV4-1, the J gene TRBJ1-5, with a weak D call TRBD1 (6 bases). This CDR3 spans 15 amino acids. In germline, CDR1 is MGHRA, CDR2 YSYEKL. V lost 4 bases, J lost 3 bases, and 13 bases lay in between. The CDR3 DNA follows: TGCGCCAGCAGCCTCCGTGGACAGCCCAATCAGCCCCAGCATTTT. Protein sequence: CASSLRGQPNQPQHF.

In this sample, this clonotype turned up a few times. The J gene is TRBJ1-2, the V gene TRBV20-1; D may be TRBD1 (6 bases). V lost 6 bases and J lost 7, with 24 bases in between. Germline V gene sequence: CDR1 DFQATT, CDR2 SNEGSKA (reference sequence). The length of the CDR3 is 15 residues. The CDR3 DNA is TGCAGTGCCCCAAAACGATTGGGGGCTCAGGGTGGCTACACCTTC. This encodes CSAPKRLGAQGGYTF.

This clonotype was picked up a small number of times. The rearrangement uses TRBV7-2 and TRBJ1-5, with a possible D match to TRBD1 (5 bases). CDR1 is SGHTA, CDR2 FQGNSA, per germline. The CDR3 sequence is 17 residues long. V lost 3 bases and J lost 6, with 21 bases in between. This chain's CDR3 is CASSFSPAGVRGQPQHF. The CDR3 DNA follows: TGTGCCAGCAGCTTCAGCCCCGCGGGGGTAAGAGGTCAGCCCCAGCATTTT.

The chain joins TRBV7-9 to TRBJ2-5; D is unresolved. There are 13 residues in the CDR3. Germline CDR1 is SEHNR and CDR2 is FQNEAQ (reference sequence). The V end lost 5 bases, the J end lost 2 bases, and 9 bases lay between the germline ends. DNA of the CDR3: TGTGCCAGCAGCCCTTCCTTACAAGAGACCCAGTACTTC. Translating it yields CASSPSLQETQYF.

The chain employs TRBV7-9 and TRBJ2-7, with 11 bases that match TRBD1. Germline trimming cut 5 bases from V and 5 bases from J; bases unmatched to any gene: 8. The germline CDR1 and CDR2 sequences are SEHNR and FQNEAQ (reference sequence). The CDR3 contains 15 residues. The CDR3, as DNA: TGTGCCAGCAGCGGCGGGACAGGGGGTGCCCACGAGCAGTACTTC. It is translated as CASSGGTGGAHEQYF.

In this sample, this clonotype turned up a few times. The chain joins TRBV29-1 to TRBJ1-2; D unclear. The CDR3 length is 15 residues. Germline CDR1 reads SQVTM; CDR2 reads ANQGSEA. Trimming took off 6 bases at V and 0 bases at J, with 17 bases between the two ends. This chain's CDR3 is CSVQTPTGANYGYTF. In DNA form, the CDR3 reads TGCAGCGTCCAAACACCTACGGGAGCTAACTATGGCTACACCTTC.

The genes are TRBV6-1 and TRBJ2-5, with a tentative D call TRBD1 (5 bases). Per germline, CDR1 MNHNS and CDR2 SASEGT. V was pared by 7 bases and J by 5 bases, with 17 bases between. The CDR3 is made up of 14 amino acids. The CDR3 DNA reads TGTGCCAGCACGAGACAGAGACTCTCGGAGACCCAGTACTTC. It translates to CASTRQRLSETQYF.

This clonotype turned up a few times. The chain joins TRBV15 to TRBJ1-5, with D possibly being TRBD1 (5 bases). The CDR3 covers 15 residues. Trimming pared 0 bases from V and 6 bases from J, leaving 12 bases between. CDR1 LNHNV and CDR2 YYDKDF come from the germline V gene (reference sequence). The CDR3 nucleotides read TGTGCCACCAGCAGAGATGGTAGCGGGGCTCAGCCCCAGCATTTT. Protein sequence: CATSRDGSGAQPQHF.